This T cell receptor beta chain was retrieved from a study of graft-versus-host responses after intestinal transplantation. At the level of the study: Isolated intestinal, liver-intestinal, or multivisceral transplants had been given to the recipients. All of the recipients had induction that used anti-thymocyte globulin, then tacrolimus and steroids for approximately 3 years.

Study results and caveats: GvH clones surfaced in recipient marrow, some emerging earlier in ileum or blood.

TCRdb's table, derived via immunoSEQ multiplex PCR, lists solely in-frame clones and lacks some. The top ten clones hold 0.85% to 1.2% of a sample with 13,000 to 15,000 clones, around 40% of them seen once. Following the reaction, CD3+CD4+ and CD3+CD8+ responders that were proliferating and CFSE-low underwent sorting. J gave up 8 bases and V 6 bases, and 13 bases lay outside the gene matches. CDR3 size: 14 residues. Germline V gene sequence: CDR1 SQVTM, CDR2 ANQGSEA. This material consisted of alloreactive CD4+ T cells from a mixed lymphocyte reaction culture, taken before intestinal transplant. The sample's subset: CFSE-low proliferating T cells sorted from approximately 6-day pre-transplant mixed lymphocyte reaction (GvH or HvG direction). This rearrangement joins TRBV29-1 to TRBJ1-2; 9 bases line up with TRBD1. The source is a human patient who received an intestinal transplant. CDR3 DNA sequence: TGCAGCGTCCAGGCGGGACAGGGCTTTGGAGGCTACACCTTC. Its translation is CSVQAGQGFGGYTF.